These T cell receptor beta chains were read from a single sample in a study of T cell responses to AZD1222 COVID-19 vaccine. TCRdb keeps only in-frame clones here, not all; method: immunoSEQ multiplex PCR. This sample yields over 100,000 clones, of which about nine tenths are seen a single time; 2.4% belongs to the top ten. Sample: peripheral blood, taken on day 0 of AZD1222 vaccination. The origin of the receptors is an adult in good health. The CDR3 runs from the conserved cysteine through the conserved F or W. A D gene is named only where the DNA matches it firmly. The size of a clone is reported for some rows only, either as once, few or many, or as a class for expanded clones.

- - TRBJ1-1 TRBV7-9 CASSRDTLTEAFF TGTGCCAGCAGCCGGGACACTCTCACTGAAGCTTTCTTT
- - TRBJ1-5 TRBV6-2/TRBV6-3 CASSSTGDQPQHF TGTGCCAGCAGTTCCACCGGAGATCAGCCCCAGCATTTT
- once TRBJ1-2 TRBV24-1 CATSDHQGGYGYTF TGTGCCACCAGTGATCACCAGGGTGGATATGGCTACACCTTC
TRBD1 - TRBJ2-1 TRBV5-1 CASSPWTGGATNEQFF TGCGCCAGCAGCCCCTGGACAGGGGGGGCTACAAATGAGCAGTTCTTC
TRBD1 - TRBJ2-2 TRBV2 CASSEEGAGELFF TGTGCCAGCAGTGAAGAGGGGGCTGGGGAGCTGTTTTTT
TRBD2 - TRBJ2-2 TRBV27 CASSPNGGGPTGELFF TGTGCCAGCAGTCCCAATGGCGGGGGGCCCACCGGGGAGCTGTTTTTT
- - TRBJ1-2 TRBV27 CASSPLVGGAEGKYGYTF TGTGCCAGCAGTCCTCTAGTAGGAGGGGCGGAGGGAAAATATGGCTACACCTTC
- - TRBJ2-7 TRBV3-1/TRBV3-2 CASSLRGYEQYF TGTGCCAGCAGCCTTCGGGGCTACGAGCAGTACTTC
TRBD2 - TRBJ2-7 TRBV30 CAWSSGTSGTYEQYF TGTGCCTGGAGTTCCGGGACTAGCGGGACCTACGAGCAGTACTTC
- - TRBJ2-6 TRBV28 CASSVQQNGANVLTF TGTGCCAGCAGCGTCCAGCAGAACGGGGCCAACGTCCTGACTTTC
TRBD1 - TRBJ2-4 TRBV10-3 CAISQTGAKNIQYF TGTGCCATCAGTCAGACAGGGGCCAAAAACATTCAGTACTTC
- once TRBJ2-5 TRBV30 CAWSIFGQWQETQYF TGTGCCTGGAGTATCTTCGGGCAGTGGCAAGAGACCCAGTACTTC
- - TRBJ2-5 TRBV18 CASSPKQGETQYF TGTGCCAGCTCACCGAAACAGGGTGAGACCCAGTACTTC
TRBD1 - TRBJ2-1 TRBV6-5 CASSHQGAVRAQFF TGTGCCAGCAGCCACCAGGGGGCGGTCCGGGCGCAGTTCTTC
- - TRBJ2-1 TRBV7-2 CASSLEWGGGNEQFF TGTGCCAGCAGCTTAGAATGGGGGGGCGGAAATGAGCAGTTCTTC
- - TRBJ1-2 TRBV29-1 CSVESGTRNGYTF TGCAGCGTTGAATCCGGAACTCGAAATGGCTACACCTTC
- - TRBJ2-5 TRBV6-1 CASTGISETQYF TGTGCCAGCACGGGTATCTCGGAGACCCAGTACTTC
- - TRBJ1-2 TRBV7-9 CASSLSGGRANYGYTF TGTGCCAGCAGCTTATCTGGAGGCAGGGCCAACTATGGCTACACCTTC
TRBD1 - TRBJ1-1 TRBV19 CASSLQGPLNTEAFF TGTGCCAGTAGCCTACAGGGGCCGCTCAACACTGAAGCTTTCTTT
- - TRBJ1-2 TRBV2 CASSEVGPGGYTF TGTGCCAGCAGTGAAGTCGGACCAGGTGGCTACACCTTC
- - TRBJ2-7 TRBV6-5 CASSPRQASSYEQYF TGTGCCAGCAGCCCCCGGCAGGCGAGCTCCTACGAGCAGTACTTC
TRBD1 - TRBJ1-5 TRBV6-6 CASSYSGQQNQPQHF TGTGCCAGCAGTTACTCGGGACAGCAAAATCAGCCCCAGCATTTT
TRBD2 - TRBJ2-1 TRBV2 CASSKGLAGGPYSVNNEQFF TGTGCCAGCAGTAAGGGACTAGCGGGAGGGCCCTATTCTGTGAACAATGAGCAGTTCTTC
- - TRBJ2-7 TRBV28 CASSPAYEQYF TGTGCCAGCAGTCCCGCCTACGAGCAGTACTTC
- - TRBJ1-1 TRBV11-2 CASSLGRATEAFF TGTGCCAGCAGCTTGGGCAGGGCTACTGAAGCTTTCTTT
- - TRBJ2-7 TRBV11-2 CASSAHSYEQYF TGTGCCAGCAGCGCCCATAGCTACGAGCAGTACTTC
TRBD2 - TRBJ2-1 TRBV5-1 CASSPPPSGYNEQFF TGCGCCAGCAGCCCACCGCCTAGCGGGTACAATGAGCAGTTCTTC
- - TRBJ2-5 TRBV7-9 CASSLEVRETQYF TGTGCCAGCAGCTTGGAGGTCCGGGAGACCCAGTACTTC
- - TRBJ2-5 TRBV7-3 CASSLLGGETQYF TGTGCCAGCAGCTTACTGGGGGGAGAGACCCAGTACTTC
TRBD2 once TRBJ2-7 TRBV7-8 CASNAGGGSYEQYF TGTGCCAGCAACGCGGGGGGCGGCTCCTACGAGCAGTACTTC
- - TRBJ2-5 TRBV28 CASSPQRGGGETQYF TGTGCCAGCAGTCCCCAACGCGGAGGGGGAGAGACCCAGTACTTC
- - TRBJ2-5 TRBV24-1 CATSDLGTGKETQYF -
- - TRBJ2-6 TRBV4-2 CASSLALGSGANVLTF TGTGCCAGCAGCCTCGCCCTAGGCTCTGGGGCCAACGTCCTGACTTTC
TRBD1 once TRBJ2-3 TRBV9 CASSVVQDRGPLGFTDTQYF TGTGCCAGCAGCGTGGTCCAGGACAGGGGACCCCTAGGGTTCACAGATACGCAGTATTTT
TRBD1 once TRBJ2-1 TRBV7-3 CASSGTGSSYNEQFF TGTGCCAGCAGCGGGACAGGGAGCTCCTACAATGAGCAGTTCTTC
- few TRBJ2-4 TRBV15 CATSRDTRRGIQYF TGTGCCACCAGCAGAGATACCAGGCGGGGCATTCAGTACTTC
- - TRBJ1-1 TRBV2 CASSLNGPTEAFF TGTGCCAGCAGTTTAAACGGGCCCACTGAAGCTTTCTTT
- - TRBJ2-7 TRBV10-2 CASSGLREAHTEQYF TGCGCCAGCAGTGGGTTGAGGGAGGCCCACACCGAGCAGTACTTC
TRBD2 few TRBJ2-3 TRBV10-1 CASSEASSGYNTDTQYF TGCGCCAGCAGTGAGGCTTCTAGCGGGTATAACACAGATACGCAGTATTTT
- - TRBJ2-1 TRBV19 CASSIDPLGNEQFF TGTGCCAGTAGTATAGATCCACTTGGCAATGAGCAGTTCTTC
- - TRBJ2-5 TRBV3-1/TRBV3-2 CASSQDVGARGTQYF TGTGCCAGCAGCCAAGATGTGGGGGCGCGGGGGACCCAGTACTTC
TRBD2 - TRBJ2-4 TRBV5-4 CASSPAQREGKAKNIQYF TGTGCCAGCAGCCCCGCGCAGCGGGAGGGCAAGGCCAAAAACATTCAGTACTTC